The 3 T cell receptor beta chains in this list originate from one sample, sequenced in a study of T-cell reconstitution after alpha-beta-depleted transplantation in children. Researchers prepared the TCRbeta library using unique molecular identifiers, the study reports. TCRdb recomputed calls from the PCR reads with MiXCR, one row per CDR3 protein. The table has around 700,000 distinct CDR3 sequences, 13% seen once; the top ten hold roughly 0.84%. This sample comprised PBMCs, obtained before TCRalphabeta/CD19-depleted stem cell transplant. Source of these receptors: a girl aged 2 to 9 with congenital amegakaryocytic thrombocytopenia, due to receive a stem cell transplant.

This chain links TRBV28 with TRBJ2-5; D gene uncertain. This CDR3 is 16 amino acids long. Germline V CDR1 and CDR2: MDHEN, SYDVKM. The V end lost 3 bases, the J end lost 1 base, and 15 bases lay between the germline ends. The CDR3 spells CASSLYFGRTQETQYF. The CDR3 nucleotides read TGTGCCAGCAGTTTGTATTTTGGCAGAACCCAAGAGACCCAGTACTTC.

This clonotype appeared a few times. The genes are TRBV28 and TRBJ2-4; D is ambiguous. The V end lost 10 bases, the J end lost 0 bases, and 13 bases lay between the germline ends. This CDR3 is built from 14 residues. The germline V gene encodes CDR1 MDHEN and CDR2 SYDVKM. This chain's CDR3 is CATRAITAKNIQYF. The CDR3 nucleotides are TGTGCCACCCGGGCAATCACAGCCAAAAACATTCAGTACTTC.

About this clonotype: Mismatch with germline at one junction end may stem from a read error. The chain uses TRBV14 and TRBJ2-1, with 11 bases aligning to TRBD2. The CDR3 is 16 amino acids. The germline gives CDR1 SGHDN, CDR2 FVKESK. In DNA, the CDR3 is TGTGCCAGCAGCCTCGAAAGACTAGCGGGGAGCAATGAGCAGCTCTTC. It yields the protein CASSLERLAGSNEQLF.